Listed below are T cell receptor beta chains from one sample, sequenced in a study of radiation and T cells in renal cell carcinoma. Sequenced by immunoSEQ multiplex PCR; TCRdb stores in-frame clones only, minus some. Of about 78,000 clones listed, about 88% are singletons. This specimen consisted of blood, obtained from a patient whose treatment included radiotherapy and nephrectomy. All receptors come from a woman in her 70s with renal cell carcinoma. Both conserved end residues are part of each CDR3. A D gene is named only where the DNA matches it firmly. Only part of the rows carry a size: once, few, many, or a class if the clone is expanded.

>.|TRBJ1-3|TRBV9|TRBD1
CASSLRQGANSGNTIYF
TGTGCCAGCAGCCTTCGACAGGGGGCCAACTCTGGAAACACCATATATTTT
>.|TRBJ2-3|TRBV5-4|TRBD2
CASSLVERGNTQYF
TGTGCCAGCAGCTTGGTTGAGCGGGGAAATACGCAGTATTTT
>many|TRBJ1-1|TRBV6-1|.
CASSENTEAFF
TGTGCCAGCAGTGAAAACACTGAAGCTTTCTTT
>.|TRBJ1-2|TRBV9|TRBD1
CASSAADRGGGYTF
TGTGCCAGCAGCGCTGCAGACAGGGGCGGGGGCTACACCTTC
>.|TRBJ1-2|TRBV10-3|.
CAISEKYGYTF
TGTGCCATCAGTGAGAAATATGGCTACACCTTC
>.|TRBJ1-1|TRBV5-1|.
CASSQSTETTEAFF
TGCGCCAGCAGCCAATCGACAGAAACCACTGAAGCTTTCTTT
>once|TRBJ1-3|TRBV7-6|.
CASSLGVGDSGNTIYF
TGTGCCAGCAGCTTGGGGGTAGGGGACTCTGGAAACACCATATATTTT
>.|TRBJ1-5|TRBV28|.
CAARKDGSNQPQHF
TGTGCCGCCAGAAAGGATGGGAGCAATCAGCCCCAGCATTTT
>.|TRBJ1-1|TRBV6-1|.
CASSDGGVTEAFF
TGTGCCAGCAGTGACGGGGGAGTCACTGAAGCTTTCTTT
>.|TRBJ1-5|TRBV7-8|TRBD1
CASSSTTGGNQPQHF
TGTGCCAGCAGCTCAACAACAGGGGGCAATCAGCCCCAGCATTTT
>.|TRBJ1-2|TRBV5-1|.
CASSRTDNYGYTF
TGCGCCAGCAGCCGGACAGATAACTATGGCTACACCTTC
>few|TRBJ2-5|TRBV7-9|.
CASSFEMQETQYF
TGTGCCAGCAGCTTCGAAATGCAAGAGACCCAGTACTTC
>.|TRBJ1-1|TRBV25-1|.
CASSVGRTHTNTEAFF
TGTGCCAGCAGTGTTGGGAGGACGCATACCAACACTGAAGCTTTCTTT
>.|TRBJ1-2|TRBV5-1|.
CASSWGGTSYGYTF
TGCGCCAGCAGCTGGGGTGGCACCTCCTATGGCTACACCTTC
>few|TRBJ2-5|TRBV7-6|TRBD2
CASSPGGGGPGETQYF
TGTGCCAGCAGCCCTGGAGGCGGGGGGCCGGGAGAGACCCAGTACTTC
>.|TRBJ2-7|TRBV6-5|.
CATSLQGGEQYF
TGTGCCACTAGTCTACAGGGCGGCGAGCAGTACTTC
>.|TRBJ2-3|TRBV9|.
CASSVRVGTDTQYF
TGTGCCAGCAGCGTGCGGGTTGGAACAGATACGCAGTATTTT
>.|TRBJ2-5|TRBV6-5|.
CASSYSGGRLETQYF
TGTGCCAGCAGTTACTCCGGAGGGAGGCTAGAGACCCAGTACTTC
>.|TRBJ2-3|TRBV30|.
CAWSVVRVDTQYF
TGTGCCTGGAGTGTAGTAAGGGTAGATACGCAGTATTTT
>.|TRBJ1-1|TRBV21-1|.
CASSQPGLAFF
TGTGCCAGCAGCCAACCAGGACTCGCTTTCTTT
>.|TRBJ2-1|TRBV5-4|.
CASSVQNGGEQFF
TGTGCCAGCAGCGTACAGAATGGGGGTGAGCAGTTCTTC
>.|TRBJ2-3|TRBV11-3|.
CASSSSLGDTQYF
TGTGCCAGCAGCAGCAGCTTGGGGGATACGCAGTATTTT
>.|TRBJ1-1|TRBV21-1|.
CASNIGDEAFF
TGTGCCAGCAATATCGGCGATGAAGCTTTCTTT
>.|TRBJ2-5|TRBV5-6|.
CASSQGLKETQYF
TGTGCCAGCAGCCAAGGACTGAAAGAGACCCAGTACTTC
>.|TRBJ1-2|TRBV2|TRBD1
CASIGGRGNYGYTF
TGTGCCAGCATCGGGGGCAGGGGGAACTATGGCTACACCTTC
>.|TRBJ1-6|TRBV2|.
CASSRRNSPLHF
TGTGCCAGCAGCCGAAGAAATTCACCCCTCCACTTT
>.|TRBJ2-1|TRBV2|TRBD2
CASSENSGGAFEQFF
TGTGCCAGCAGTGAAAATAGCGGGGGGGCGTTTGAGCAGTTCTTC
>.|TRBJ1-3|TRBV5-4|.
CASSYQGSGNTIYF
TGTGCCAGCAGCTACCAGGGATCTGGAAACACCATATATTTT
>.|TRBJ2-7|TRBV19|.
CASSPGRAYEQYF
TGTGCCAGTAGTCCGGGACGAGCCTACGAGCAGTACTTC
>.|TRBJ1-1|TRBV28|.
CASSQLLGILGTEAFF
TGTGCCAGCAGTCAATTGTTGGGAATATTGGGCACTGAAGCTTTCTTT
>once|TRBJ2-2|TRBV5-8|TRBD1
CASSLGQGADTGELFF
TGTGCCAGCAGCTTGGGACAGGGGGCGGACACCGGGGAGCTGTTTTTT
>.|TRBJ2-1|TRBV19|.
CASSIVGTNSYNEQFF
TGTGCCAGTAGTATAGTCGGCACGAATTCCTACAATGAGCAGTTCTTC
>once|TRBJ1-5|TRBV19|.
CASSISGVGQPQHF
TGTGCCAGTAGTATAAGCGGGGTAGGTCAGCCCCAGCATTTT
>once|TRBJ2-6|TRBV5-4|TRBD1
CASSLAGQSFSGANVLTF
TGTGCCAGCAGCTTGGCGGGACAGTCCTTCTCTGGGGCCAACGTCCTGACTTTC
>.|TRBJ2-3|TRBV2|.
CASSATGGTDTQCF
TGTGCCAGCAGTGCGACGGGGGGCACAGATACGCAGTGTTTT
>once|TRBJ2-1|TRBV19|.
CASSPLSSYNEQFF
TGTGCCAGTAGTCCCCTGAGCTCCTACAATGAGCAGTTCTTC
>.|TRBJ1-4|TRBV5-5|.
CASSAGPYNEKLFF
TGTGCCAGCAGCGCGGGCCCCTATAATGAAAAACTGTTTTTT
>.|TRBJ1-6|TRBV14|.
CASSQDRGNSPLHF
TGTGCCAGCAGCCAAGACAGGGGAAATTCACCCCTCCACTTT
>.|TRBJ1-5|TRBV7-2|TRBD1
CASSPRTGVDQPQHF
TGTGCCAGCAGCCCCCGGACAGGGGTCGACCAGCCCCAGCATTTT
>few|TRBJ1-1|TRBV18|.
CASSPGPEAFF
TGTGCCAGCTCGCCAGGGCCTGAAGCTTTCTTT
>.|TRBJ1-2|TRBV5-1|.
CASSLGSRGGDHSYTF
TGCGCCAGCAGCTTGGGAAGTCGGGGCGGGGATCATAGCTACACCTTC
>.|TRBJ1-6|TRBV7-3|.
CASSLNPGAGSPLHF
TGTGCCAGCAGCTTAAATCCAGGGGCGGGTTCACCCCTCCACTTT
>.|TRBJ2-3|TRBV7-2|TRBD2
CASSLLAGGPRDTDTQYF
TGTGCCAGCAGCTTACTAGCGGGGGGCCCTCGAGACACAGATACGCAGTATTTT
>.|TRBJ1-1|TRBV7-9|.
CASSRMNTEAFF
TGTGCCAGCAGCCGCATGAACACTGAAGCTTTCTTT
>.|TRBJ1-5|TRBV5-1|TRBD1
CASSEGQGNQPQHF
TGCGCCAGCAGCGAGGGACAGGGCAATCAGCCCCAGCATTTT
>.|TRBJ2-7|TRBV5-1|TRBD1
CASRSVRGTLEQYF
TGCGCCAGCCGGTCCGTCAGGGGGACCTTGGAGCAGTACTTC
>.|TRBJ2-4|TRBV19|TRBD1
CASTGTGRNIQYF
TGTGCCAGTACCGGGACAGGGAGAAACATTCAGTACTTC
>few|TRBJ1-1|TRBV19|.
CASSLRDRRLNTEAFF
TGTGCCAGTAGTTTGCGTGACAGGAGGTTAAACACTGAAGCTTTCTTT
>few|TRBJ1-5|TRBV2|.
CASSEREPQHF
TGTGCCAGCAGTGAGCGGGAGCCCCAGCATTTT
>.|TRBJ2-2|TRBV5-1|.
CASSLATGTNTGELFF
TGCGCCAGCAGCTTGGCCACAGGGACGAACACCGGGGAGCTGTTTTTT
>.|TRBJ2-3|TRBV7-2|TRBD2
CASSLRGGSTDTQYF
TGTGCCAGCAGCCTCCGGGGGGGCAGCACAGATACGCAGTATTTT
>once|TRBJ2-1|TRBV6-5|TRBD2
CASSYLSGGAYNEQFF
TGTGCCAGCAGTTACTTAAGCGGGGGGGCCTACAATGAGCAGTTCTTC
>.|TRBJ2-1|TRBV5-1|.
CASSLIQYGGEQFF
TGCGCCAGCAGCTTGATCCAGTACGGGGGAGAGCAGTTCTTC
>.|TRBJ1-2|TRBV19|.
CASSMKTSYGYTF
TGTGCCAGTAGTATGAAGACCTCCTATGGCTACACCTTC
>.|TRBJ2-2|TRBV2|.
CASSEEVVGFTGELFF
TGTGCCAGCAGTGAAGAGGTGGTGGGGTTCACCGGGGAGCTGTTTTTT
>.|TRBJ2-7|TRBV7-9|TRBD1
CASSYTGTGTYEQYF
TGTGCCAGCAGCTACACCGGGACAGGGACCTACGAGCAGTACTTC
>.|TRBJ2-1|TRBV9|.
CASSGRGNNEQFF
TGTGCCAGCAGCGGCCGTGGGAACAATGAGCAGTTCTTC